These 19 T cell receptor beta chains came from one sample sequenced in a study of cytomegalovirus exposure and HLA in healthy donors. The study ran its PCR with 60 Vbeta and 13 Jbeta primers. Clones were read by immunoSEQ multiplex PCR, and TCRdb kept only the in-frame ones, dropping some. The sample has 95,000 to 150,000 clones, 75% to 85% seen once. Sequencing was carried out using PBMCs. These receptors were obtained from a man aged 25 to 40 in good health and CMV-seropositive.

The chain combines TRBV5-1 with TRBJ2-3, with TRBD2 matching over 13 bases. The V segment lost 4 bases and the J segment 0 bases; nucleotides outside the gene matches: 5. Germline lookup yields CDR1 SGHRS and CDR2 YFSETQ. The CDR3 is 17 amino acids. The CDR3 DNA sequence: TGCGCCAGCAGCCCGGGACTAGCGGGGACTAGCACAGATACGCAGTATTTT. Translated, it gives CASSPGLAGTSTDTQYF.

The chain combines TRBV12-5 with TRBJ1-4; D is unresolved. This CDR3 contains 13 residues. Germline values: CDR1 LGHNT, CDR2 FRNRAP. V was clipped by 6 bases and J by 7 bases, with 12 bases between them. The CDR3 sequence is CASGLREGEKLFF. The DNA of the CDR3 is TGTGCTAGTGGCCTGCGGGAGGGTGAAAAACTGTTTTTT.

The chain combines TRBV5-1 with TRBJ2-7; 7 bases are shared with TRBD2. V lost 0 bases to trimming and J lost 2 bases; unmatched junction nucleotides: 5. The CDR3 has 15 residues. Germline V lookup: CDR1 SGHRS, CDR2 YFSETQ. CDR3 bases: TGCGCCAGCAGCTTGGGGATCGGGGGGACCTACGAGCAGTACTTC. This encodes CASSLGIGGTYEQYF.

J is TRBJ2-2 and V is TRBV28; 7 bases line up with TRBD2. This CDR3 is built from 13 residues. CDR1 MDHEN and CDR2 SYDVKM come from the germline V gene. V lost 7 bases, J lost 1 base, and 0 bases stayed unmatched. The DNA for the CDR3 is TGTGCCAGCAAGCGGGGGAACACCGGGGAGCTGTTTTTT. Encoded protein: CASKRGNTGELFF.

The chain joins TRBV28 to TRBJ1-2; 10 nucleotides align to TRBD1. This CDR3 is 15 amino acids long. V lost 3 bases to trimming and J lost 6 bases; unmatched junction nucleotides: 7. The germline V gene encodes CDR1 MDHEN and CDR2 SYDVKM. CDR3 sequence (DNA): TGTGCCAGCAGTTTGGGGACCGGGACAGGGGATGGCTACACCTTC. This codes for CASSLGTGTGDGYTF.

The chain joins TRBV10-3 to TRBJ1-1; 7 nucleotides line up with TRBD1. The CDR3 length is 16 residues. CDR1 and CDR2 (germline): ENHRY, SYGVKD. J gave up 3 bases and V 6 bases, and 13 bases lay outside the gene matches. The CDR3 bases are TGTGCCATCAGAGGGGGCTCGACAGCCGGGGACACTGAAGCTTTCTTT. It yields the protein CAIRGGSTAGDTEAFF.

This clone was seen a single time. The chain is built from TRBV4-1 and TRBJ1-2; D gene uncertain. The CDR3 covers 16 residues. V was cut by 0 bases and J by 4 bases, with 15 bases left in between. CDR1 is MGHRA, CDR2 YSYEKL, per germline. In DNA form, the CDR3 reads TGCGCCAGCAGCCAAGAATGGTCGGCGGCGCGCTATGGCTACACCTTC. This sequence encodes CASSQEWSAARYGYTF.

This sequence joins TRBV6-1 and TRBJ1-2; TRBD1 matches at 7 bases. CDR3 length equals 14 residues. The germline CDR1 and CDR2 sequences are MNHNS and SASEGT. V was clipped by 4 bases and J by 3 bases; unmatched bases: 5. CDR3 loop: CASSGTGFYYGYTF. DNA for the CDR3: TGTGCCAGCAGTGGGACAGGTTTTTACTATGGCTACACCTTC.

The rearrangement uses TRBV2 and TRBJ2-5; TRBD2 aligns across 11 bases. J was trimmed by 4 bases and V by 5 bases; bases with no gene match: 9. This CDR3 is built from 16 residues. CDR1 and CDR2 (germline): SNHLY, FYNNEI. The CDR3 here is CASSPRLAGTGETQYF. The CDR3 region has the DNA TGTGCCAGCAGTCCTCGACTAGCGGGGACTGGAGAGACCCAGTACTTC.

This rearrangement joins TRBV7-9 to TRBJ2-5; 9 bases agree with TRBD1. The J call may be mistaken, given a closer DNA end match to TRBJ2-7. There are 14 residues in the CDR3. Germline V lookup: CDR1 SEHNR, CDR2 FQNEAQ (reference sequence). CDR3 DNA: TGTGCCAGCACCCGACCGGGACAGGGCTCCGAGCAGTACTTC. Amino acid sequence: CASTRPGQGSEQYF.

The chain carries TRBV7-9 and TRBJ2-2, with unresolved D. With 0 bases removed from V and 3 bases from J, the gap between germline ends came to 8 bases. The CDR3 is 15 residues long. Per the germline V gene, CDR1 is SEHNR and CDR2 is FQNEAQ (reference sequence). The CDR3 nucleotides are TGTGCCAGCAGCTTAGCGACACCCTACACCGGGGAGCTGTTTTTT. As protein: CASSLATPYTGELFF.

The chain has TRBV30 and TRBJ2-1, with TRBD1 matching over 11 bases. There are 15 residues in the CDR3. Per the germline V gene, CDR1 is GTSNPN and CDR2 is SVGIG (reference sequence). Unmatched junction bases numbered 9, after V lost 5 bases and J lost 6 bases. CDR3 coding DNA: TGTGCCTGGGCTACTGGACAGGGGGCCGGCAATGAGCAGTTCTTC. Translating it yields CAWATGQGAGNEQFF.

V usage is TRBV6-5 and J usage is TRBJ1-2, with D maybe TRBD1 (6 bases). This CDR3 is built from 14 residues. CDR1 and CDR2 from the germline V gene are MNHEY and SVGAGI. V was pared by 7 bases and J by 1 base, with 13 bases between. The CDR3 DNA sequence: TGTGCCAGCAAGGGGGTGAGCAGTAACTATGGCTACACCTTC. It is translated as CASKGVSSNYGYTF.

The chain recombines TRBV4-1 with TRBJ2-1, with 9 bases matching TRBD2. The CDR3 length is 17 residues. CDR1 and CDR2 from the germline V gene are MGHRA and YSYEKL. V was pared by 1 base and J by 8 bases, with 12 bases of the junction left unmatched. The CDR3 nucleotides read TGCGCCAGCAGCCAAGTTCGTGGGGCGGGGGGGCTGGATGAGCAGTTCTTC. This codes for CASSQVRGAGGLDEQFF.

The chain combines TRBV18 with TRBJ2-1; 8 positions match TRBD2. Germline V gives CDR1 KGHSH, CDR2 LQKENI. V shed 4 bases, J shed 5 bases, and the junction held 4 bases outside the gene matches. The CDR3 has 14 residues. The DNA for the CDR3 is TGTGCCAGCTCACTCGGCGGGGGGCACAATGAGCAGTTCTTC. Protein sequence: CASSLGGGHNEQFF.

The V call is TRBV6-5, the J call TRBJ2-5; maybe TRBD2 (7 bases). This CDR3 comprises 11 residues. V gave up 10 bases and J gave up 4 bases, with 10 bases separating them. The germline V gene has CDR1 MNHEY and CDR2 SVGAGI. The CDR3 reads CATGGGETQYF. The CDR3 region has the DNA TGTGCCACGGGGGGCGGAGAGACCCAGTACTTC.

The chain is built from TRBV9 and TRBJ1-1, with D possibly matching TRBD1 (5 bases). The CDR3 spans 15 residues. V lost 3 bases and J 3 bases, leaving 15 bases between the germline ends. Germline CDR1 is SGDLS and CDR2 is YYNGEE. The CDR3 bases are TGTGCCAGCAGCGCCGATCAGGGTAGTTACACTGAAGCTTTCTTT. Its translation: CASSADQGSYTEAFF.

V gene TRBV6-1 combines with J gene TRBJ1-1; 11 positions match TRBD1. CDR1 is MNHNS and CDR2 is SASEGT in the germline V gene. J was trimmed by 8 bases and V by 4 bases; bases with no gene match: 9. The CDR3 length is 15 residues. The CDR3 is CASSGWTGGPKEAFF. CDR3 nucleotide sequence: TGTGCCAGCAGTGGTTGGACAGGGGGCCCAAAGGAAGCTTTCTTT.

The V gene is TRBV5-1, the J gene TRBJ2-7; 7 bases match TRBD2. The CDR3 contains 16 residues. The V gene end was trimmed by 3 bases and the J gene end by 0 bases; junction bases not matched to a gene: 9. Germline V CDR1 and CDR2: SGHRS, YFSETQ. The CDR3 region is CASSWEPGGHSYEQYF. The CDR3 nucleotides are TGCGCCAGCAGCTGGGAACCGGGGGGTCACTCCTACGAGCAGTACTTC.